The rows below give T cell receptor beta chains drawn from one sample of a study of blood T cell repertoires in COVID-19. Produced via immunoSEQ multiplex PCR; TCRdb's table is partial and in-frame only. The sample holds 200,000 to 250,000 clones, around 90% seen once. Specimen: peripheral blood. The source is a man aged 25-45 years with acute or convalescent COVID-19. CDR3s leave out the opening cysteine and the closing phenylalanine or tryptophan. Fields, in order: J gene, clone size, D gene, V gene, CDR3 protein. A D gene is named only where the DNA matches it firmly. Size is omitted from some rows. Given values are once, few, many or a class for expanded clones.

TRBJ1-1,.,.,TRBV5-8,ASSLRQVGRNTEAF
TRBJ1-6,once,.,TRBV30,AWGYHASSSYNSPLH
TRBJ1-6,.,.,TRBV10-2,ASSDWGNSPLH
TRBJ2-3,.,.,TRBV30,AWSSQTRLGTQY
TRBJ2-1,.,TRBD1,TRBV28,ASRRQGESYNEQF
TRBJ2-7,.,.,TRBV27,ASSLSSWPPYSEQY
TRBJ1-2,.,TRBD1,TRBV6-4,ASRETGGNYGYT
TRBJ2-1,once,.,TRBV19,ASTGALGSYNEQF
TRBJ2-7,.,TRBD2,TRBV11-2,ASSLDPSGSREQY
TRBJ1-6,.,.,TRBV9,ASSPGEEPLH
TRBJ2-5,.,.,TRBV28,ATSARFGETQY
TRBJ2-1,once,.,TRBV19,ASSSRGAELNEQF
TRBJ1-5,.,.,TRBV28,ASRLRKNNQPQH
TRBJ1-5,.,.,TRBV2,ASIGAGIGNQPQH
TRBJ2-5,.,.,TRBV4-1,ASSPLFGTQY
TRBJ1-6,.,.,TRBV7-2,ASSLRSGFGKNSPLH
TRBJ1-4,.,TRBD1,TRBV2,ASRLTGGANEKLF
TRBJ1-1,.,TRBD1,TRBV6-1,ASSEAPGQRAF
TRBJ2-1,.,.,TRBV29-1,SVWTDNEQF
TRBJ1-3,once,TRBD1,TRBV30,AWSAKQGNRYTSSGNTIY
TRBJ2-3,.,TRBD2,TRBV3-1/TRBV3-2,ASSAFYGSGRVDTQY
TRBJ2-5,.,.,TRBV28,ASSFSSRYQETQY
TRBJ2-7,.,.,TRBV7-2,ASSLAALVSEQY
TRBJ1-5,.,.,TRBV28,ASRSSGTSAKGNQPQH
TRBJ1-5,.,.,TRBV29-1,SVAGGSSNQPQH
TRBJ1-4,.,.,TRBV5-3,ARSFPPGYNEKLF
TRBJ2-2,once,TRBD1,TRBV5-4,ASSSGQGGTGELF
TRBJ1-1,once,.,TRBV15,ATSRSRWQGDRTEAF
TRBJ2-2,.,TRBD1,TRBV2,ASRERTGLKTGELF
TRBJ2-6,.,TRBD1,TRBV10-1,ASSDPAGGVNVLT
TRBJ2-3,once,.,TRBV7-9,ASSSYLTFQGRADTQY
TRBJ2-4,few,TRBD2,TRBV12-3/TRBV12-4,ASKVAGGNIQY
TRBJ2-1,.,TRBD2,TRBV11-1,ASSLARPGTSGSYNEQF
TRBJ1-2,.,.,TRBV15,ATSRGGTVGYT
TRBJ2-3,.,.,TRBV5-1,ASSSDFFPGTQY
TRBJ1-6,.,.,TRBV6-5,ASSTPRADNSPLH
TRBJ2-1,.,.,TRBV3-1/TRBV3-2,ASSRTSATYNEQF
TRBJ1-6,.,TRBD1,TRBV3-1/TRBV3-2,ASSQSLGTGVHSPLH
TRBJ2-3,.,TRBD2,TRBV28,ASGPRSGSAGGDTQY
TRBJ2-5,.,.,TRBV4-2,ASSQDTTGTETQY
TRBJ2-2,.,TRBD2,TRBV10-2,ASSERGEGVLF
TRBJ1-6,.,TRBD1,TRBV19,ASSRGQGRSSYNSPLH
TRBJ2-5,.,TRBD1,TRBV6-6,ASVLTGTGGETQY